This TCR beta chain was captured in a study of T cell repertoires in cytomegalovirus infection. Study background: Researchers turned to recently identified HLA-C-restricted CMV epitopes as well as well-studied HLA-B-restricted ones. TCR beta signatures that were public indicated CMV infection and matching HLA type.

General study points: Cumulative public TCR beta family frequency identified carriers of CMV plus the relevant HLA. Ex vivo responses were dominated by HLA-C-restricted CMV-specific TCR beta clonotypes.

TCRdb re-called the reads through MiXCR, storing one row per CDR3 protein. The table lists approximately 990,000 distinct CDR3 sequences, approximately 31% of them singletons, with around an eighth in the top ten. A note on this clonotype: What it recognizes is unknown.

J was trimmed by 5 bases and V by 2 bases; bases with no gene match: 7. The CDR3 sequence is 16 residues long. Germline values: CDR1 LGHNT, CDR2 FRNRAP. The material sequenced was cultured CD8+ T cells from PBMCs, taken from culture after CMV antigen stimulation. The chain recombines TRBV12-5 with TRBJ1-4; 8 nucleotides agree with TRBD1. The sequence was obtained from a human donor in good health (CMV status not recorded). Some clones in this sample may be carry-over from other donors' samples. The CDR3, as DNA: TGTGCTAGTGGTTTGACAACGGACAGGGCAAATGAAAAACTGTTTTTT. Translated, it gives CASGLTTDRANEKLFF. Based on the CDR3 plus reference TRBV12-5 and TRBJ1-4, the full variable domain is DARVTQTPRHKVTEMGQEVTMRCQPILGHNTVFWYRQTMMQGLELLAYFRNRAPLDDSGMPKDRFSAEMPDATLATLKIQPSEPRDSAVYFCASGLTTDRANEKLFFGSGTQLSVL.